This T cell receptor beta chain emerged from a study of CD8 T cells in ankylosing spondylitis. This clonotype occurred many times. The antigen remains undetermined. Libraries for TCR beta were made by quantitative 5'-RACE with molecular barcodes. TCRdb re-derived calls from the 5' RACE reads in MiXCR, one entry per CDR3 protein. The repertoire holds about 240,000 distinct CDR3 sequences, with about 10% as singletons. The CDR3 has 17 residues. Trimming took 3 bases from V and 3 from J, leaving 17 bases between them. Germline V gene lookup returns CDR1 MGHRA and CDR2 YSYEKL. The study, taken as a whole, reports: In ankylosing spondylitis blood, a motif of eight highly homologous TCR beta variants appeared characteristic. Before this, some motif variants had been reported in reactive arthritis synovial fluid and blood. As reported, disease-linked clones showed significant enrichment in matched ankylosing spondylitis synovial fluid.

The J gene is TRBJ2-2, the V gene TRBV4-1; D is uncertain. Sequences were obtained from blood, either unsorted or a sorted T cell fraction (not recorded which). This receptor was taken from a male donor with ankylosing spondylitis or in good health (not recorded which). CDR3 region: CASSQSLPYFYTGELFF. The CDR3 nucleotides read TGCGCCAGCAGCCAGTCACTTCCCTACTTTTACACCGGGGAGCTGTTTTTT.